This T cell receptor beta chain was documented in a study of blood T cells in healthy people across ages (dated by TCRdb to the mid-2010s). Turning to the overall study: In model experiments, roughly one uniquely barcoded TCR beta cDNA molecule per two T cells was captured by template switching. Using deep sequencing normalized with unique cDNA molecular identifiers, the study measured how TCR beta repertoire diversity changes with age. Donors were grouped into four age groups: young (average 16 years), middle-aged (39), aged (roughly 62) and long-lived (about 89). To avoid experimental bias, donors of different ages were spread randomly across the sequencing lanes. Using the same blood draw, the study looked at two additional independent replicas of 1 million unique cDNA reads for two donors, one aged 18 to 30 and the other aged 80 or older. What the study reported, not specific to this receptor: Observed TCR beta diversity correlated strongly with the percentage of naive T cells measured by flow cytometry. Estimates of total diversity based on one million sequenced T cells were regarded as lower bounds and as underestimates. Observed TCR beta diversity per million T cells fell roughly linearly with age, and a significant reduction was already apparent by age roughly 40. Conclusive comparison of naive and antigen-experienced compartments was prevented by the profiling of bulk unsorted PBMCs. Because the CMV infection status of the donors was unknown, age-related changes in expanded clonotypes may potentially have been confounded. Compared with the aged group, more naive CD4+ T cells, fewer expanded clones and increased TCR diversity were shown by the long-lived group, suggesting age selection.

The donors were some 36 Caucasian individuals from Russia, aged roughly 6 to 95 years, who were systemically healthy. Each donor gave 8 to 10 milliliters of peripheral blood, collected into EDTA-treated Vacutainer tubes. Ficoll-Paque density-gradient centrifugation was used to isolate PBMCs, with at least 7 million per sample. Total RNA, at least 6 micrograms per sample, was extracted from PBMCs with Trizol reagent. The percentages of naive CD45RAhigh/CD27high T cells were determined by flow cytometry on a PBMC aliquot from every donor. The V end gives up 1 base and the J end 5 bases, leaving 9 bases in the junction not matched to a gene. Via the germline V gene (reference sequence), CDR1 is DFQATT and CDR2 SNEGSKA. The CDR3 goes from the cysteine to the phenylalanine over 16 residues. The sequence is cut down to CDR3 DNA, 48 bases in frame from base 1. Library prep was done by 5' RACE. Reads for this sample came from an Illumina HiSeq 2500. A second PCR of about 7 to 12 cycles was run with a J-beta primer mix and a sample-barcoded 5' primer. Each TCR beta cDNA molecule received a unique molecular identifier from a template-switch 5' adaptor carrying 12 random nucleotides. Each sample yielded at least 3 million CDR3-containing paired-end reads. First-strand cDNA was synthesized from all RNA with the Mint cDNA synthesis kit, primed by a TRBC-specific oligonucleotide. All cDNA was treated with uracil-DNA glycosylase and then went through a first 18-cycle PCR with the universal primers M1SS and BC2_uni_R. As for the original processing: For normalization, 1 million high-quality reads were randomly selected from each sample, with every read carrying a distinct molecular identifier. Instead of being binned into consensus sequences, reads that shared molecular identifiers were thrown out. MiTCR, set to a Q25 quality threshold and the strictest error-elimination algorithm, was used for CDR3 identification, clonotype clustering and error correction. Lower-bound total TCR beta diversity was estimated with a nonparametric unseen species model using Euler transformation. TCRdb reworked the public reads: Q25 trimming with fastp, MiXCR clone assembly, productive beta chains retained. CDR3 protein duplicates are merged, each entry listing the most common genes and DNA. The V and J calls and clone size are TCRdb's, not the authors'. This sample is represented by 800,000 or so distinct CDR3 sequences; about 62% of them were singletons. The biggest ten clones account for around a quarter of the sample.

On this clonotype itself: The target of this receptor is not known. No base quality values were provided; no much bigger clone lies one nucleotide off.

The clonotype was recovered from a man younger than 45 in good health. Sequencing was carried out using blood. The chain is assembled from TRBV20-1 and TRBJ2-1; 9 middle bases align to TRBD2. The CDR3 region reads CSARAPSGGSNNEQFF. The DNA sequence is as follows: TGCAGTGCTAGAGCACCCAGCGGGGGGAGCAACAATGAGCAGTTCTTC.